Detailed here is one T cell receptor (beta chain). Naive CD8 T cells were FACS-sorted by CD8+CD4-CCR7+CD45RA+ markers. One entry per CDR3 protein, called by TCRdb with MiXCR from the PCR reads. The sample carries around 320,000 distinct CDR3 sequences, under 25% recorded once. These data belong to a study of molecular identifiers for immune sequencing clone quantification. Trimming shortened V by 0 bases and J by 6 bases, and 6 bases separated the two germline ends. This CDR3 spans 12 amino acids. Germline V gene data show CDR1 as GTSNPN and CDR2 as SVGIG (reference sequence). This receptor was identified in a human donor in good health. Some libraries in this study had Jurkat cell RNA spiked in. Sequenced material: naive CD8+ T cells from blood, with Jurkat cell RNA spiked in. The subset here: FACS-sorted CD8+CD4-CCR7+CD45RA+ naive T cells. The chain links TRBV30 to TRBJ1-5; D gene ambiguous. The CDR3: CAWSVIVQPQHF. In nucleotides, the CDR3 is TGTGCCTGGAGTGTAATCGTTCAGCCCCAGCATTTT.